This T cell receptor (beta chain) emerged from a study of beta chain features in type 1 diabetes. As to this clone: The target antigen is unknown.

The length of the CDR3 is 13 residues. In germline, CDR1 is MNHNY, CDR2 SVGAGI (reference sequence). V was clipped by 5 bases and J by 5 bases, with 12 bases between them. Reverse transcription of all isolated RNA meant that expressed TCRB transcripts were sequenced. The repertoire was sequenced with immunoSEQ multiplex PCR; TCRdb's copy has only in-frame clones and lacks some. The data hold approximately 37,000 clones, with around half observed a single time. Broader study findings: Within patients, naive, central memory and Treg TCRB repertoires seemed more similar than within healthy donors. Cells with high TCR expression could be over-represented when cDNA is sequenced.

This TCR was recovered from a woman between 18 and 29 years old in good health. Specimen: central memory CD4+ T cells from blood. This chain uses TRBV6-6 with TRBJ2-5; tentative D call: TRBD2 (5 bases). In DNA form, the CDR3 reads TGTGCCAGCAGTGGGAGAAGAGGGGAGACCCAGTACTTC. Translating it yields CASSGRRGETQYF.